This T cell receptor beta chain was identified in a study of CD8+ T cells in alopecia areata. Study results and caveats: Elevated clonality characterized lesional scalp relative to normal scalp, particularly in alopecia totalis/universalis. In scalp samples, resident alphabeta T cells of normal skin are also sequenced. Sharing of TCR sequences between patients (possibly for HLA-related reasons) was less clear than in mice.

Starting from PBMCs, sorting isolated CD4+ and CD8+ T cells. The V end lost 5 bases, the J end lost 9 bases, and 14 bases lay between the germline ends. CDR1 is LNHDA, CDR2 SQIVND, per germline (reference sequence). The CDR3 is 13 residues long. This clone was observed a few times. Its target is unknown. RNA extraction and reverse transcription yielded cDNA as sequencing template. Clones were read by immunoSEQ multiplex PCR, and TCRdb kept only the in-frame ones, dropping some. The table lists around 120,000 clones, 55% to 80% of them singletons. The TCR comes from a human donor in good health. This sequence joins TRBV19 and TRBJ2-1; D call uncertain. The specimen sequenced was CD4+ T cells sorted from blood. The CDR3: CASSGQAWGEQFF. CDR3 in DNA: TGTGCCAGTAGTGGCCAGGCCTGGGGTGAGCAGTTCTTC.